This T cell receptor (beta chain) was sequenced in a study of Tregs in tolerant kidney transplant recipients. Study results and caveats: Changing PCR primers prevented nucleotide comparison between some patients' samples. Biological reproducibility was not directly addressed in this study. Findings come from small patient numbers and require larger validation.

The V gene lost 10 bases and the J gene lost 1 base, with 10 bases spanning the gap. The CDR3 is 13 amino acids. The V gene's germline CDR1 is ENHRY and CDR2 SYGVKD. Some clones are missing from TCRdb's copy, which holds only in-frame ones; the method was immunoSEQ multiplex PCR. The repertoire holds 95,000 or so clones, with approximately 94% as singletons. A remark on this clone: Its antigen is not known.

Recipients received nonmyeloablative bone marrow transplants from related graft donors, with transient mixed chimerism. CD4+CD25+CD127- Tregs, CD4+CD25- non-Tregs, CD4 and CD8 cells were sorted. The rearrangement uses TRBV10-3 and TRBJ2-2, with a weak D call TRBD1 (6 bases). The clonotype originates from a human patient who received a combined kidney and bone marrow transplant. Some T cells may have originated in the graft donor. This specimen was CD4+ T cells from blood (PBMCs), taken 12 months after the transplant. The CDR3 sequence is CATTGRNTGELFF. The CDR3, as DNA: TGTGCCACCACAGGGAGGAACACCGGGGAGCTGTTTTTT.